The following is a T cell receptor (beta chain) sequence with its context. No antigen is known for it. This sample is part of a study of identical twins. Findings and caveats of the study: Twins' excess sharing was less marked for out-of-frame beta sequences. Monozygotic twin pairs showed more out-of-frame TCR alpha sharing than models estimated.

MiXCR was run by TCRdb on the 5' RACE reads, yielding one entry per CDR3 protein. The sample lists 700,000 to 950,000 distinct CDR3 sequences, more than 9% seen once, with about 1.5% in the top ten. The sample also formed part of further work on yellow fever vaccine responses in identical twins.

The sample was PBMCs. The clonotype was recovered from a woman aged 18-30 years in good health.

The CDR3 DNA reads as TGCGCCAGCAGCCGAAGACGGGGGGAGATCGGGAACACCGGGGAGCTGTTTTTT. Translated, it gives CASSRRRGEIGNTGELFF. This sequence joins TRBV4-1 and TRBJ2-2, with 7 bases matching TRBD2. V gave up 4 bases and J gave up 1 base; unmatched junction bases: 12. CDR1 is MGHRA and CDR2 is YSYEKL in the germline V gene. The CDR3 extends over 18 amino acids.